This record looks at one T cell receptor (beta chain) sequence and its context. The data derive from a study of T cell changes during pregnancy in multiple sclerosis. The CDR3 covers 14 residues. Looked up from germline, CDR1 is LNHDA and CDR2 is SQIVND (reference sequence). V was shortened by 1 base and J by 8 bases, with 12 bases between the two germline ends. Here immunoSEQ multiplex PCR was the method, and the copy in TCRdb shows in-frame clones only, minus some. The sample lists about 36,000 clones; 93% were seen once. The chain carries TRBV19 and TRBJ1-5; tentative D call: TRBD1 (5 bases). Material: CD4+ T cells from peripheral blood mononuclear cells, obtained in the first trimester of pregnancy. This sequence was found in a female donor with multiple sclerosis, enrolled in a pregnancy study. The DNA of the CDR3 is TGTGCCAGTAGTATAGTGGGGGGGTCAAAGCCCCAGCATTTT. It yields the protein CASSIVGGSKPQHF.